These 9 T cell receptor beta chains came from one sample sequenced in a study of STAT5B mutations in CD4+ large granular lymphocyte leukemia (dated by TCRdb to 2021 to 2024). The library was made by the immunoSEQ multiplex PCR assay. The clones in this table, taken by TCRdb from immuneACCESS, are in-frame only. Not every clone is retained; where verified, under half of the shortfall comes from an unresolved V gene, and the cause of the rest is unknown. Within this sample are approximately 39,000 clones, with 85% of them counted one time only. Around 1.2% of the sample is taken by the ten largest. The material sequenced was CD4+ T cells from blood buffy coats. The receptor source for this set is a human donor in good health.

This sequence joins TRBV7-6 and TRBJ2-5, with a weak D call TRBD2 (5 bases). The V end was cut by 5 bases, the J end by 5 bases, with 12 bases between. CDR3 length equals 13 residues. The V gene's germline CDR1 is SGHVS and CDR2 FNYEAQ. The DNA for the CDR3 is TGTGCCAGCAGCCCTAGCACGTGGGAGACCCAGTACTTC. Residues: CASSPSTWETQYF.

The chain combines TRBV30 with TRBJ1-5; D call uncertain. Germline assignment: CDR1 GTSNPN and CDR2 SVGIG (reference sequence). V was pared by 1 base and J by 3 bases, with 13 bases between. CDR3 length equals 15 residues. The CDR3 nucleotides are TGTGCCTGGAGTGGAGGGTTTGGAAACAATCAGCCCCAGCATTTT. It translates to CAWSGGFGNNQPQHF.

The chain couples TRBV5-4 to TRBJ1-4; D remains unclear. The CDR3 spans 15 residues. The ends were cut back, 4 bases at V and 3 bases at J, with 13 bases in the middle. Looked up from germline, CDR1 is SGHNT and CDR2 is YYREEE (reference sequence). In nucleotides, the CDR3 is TGTGCCAGCAGCGACACCAAGGGTTCTAATGAAAAACTGTTTTTT. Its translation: CASSDTKGSNEKLFF.

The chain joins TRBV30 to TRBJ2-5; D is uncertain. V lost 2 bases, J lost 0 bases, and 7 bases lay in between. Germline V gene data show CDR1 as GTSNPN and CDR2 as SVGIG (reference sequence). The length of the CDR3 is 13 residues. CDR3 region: CAWSPMDQETQYF. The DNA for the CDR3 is TGTGCCTGGAGTCCCATGGACCAAGAGACCCAGTACTTC.

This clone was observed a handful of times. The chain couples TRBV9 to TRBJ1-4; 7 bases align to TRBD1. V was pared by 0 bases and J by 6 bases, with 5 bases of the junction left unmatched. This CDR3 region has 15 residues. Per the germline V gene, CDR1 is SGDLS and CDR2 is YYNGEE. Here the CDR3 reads CASSVEGTVDEKLFF. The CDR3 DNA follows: TGTGCCAGCAGCGTAGAGGGGACAGTGGATGAAAAACTGTTTTTT.

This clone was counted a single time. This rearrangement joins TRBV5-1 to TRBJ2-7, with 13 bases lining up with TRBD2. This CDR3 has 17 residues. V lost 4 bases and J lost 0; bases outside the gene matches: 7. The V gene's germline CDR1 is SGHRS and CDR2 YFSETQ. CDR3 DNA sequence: TGCGCCAGCAGCCTCGGACTAGCGGGGGACTCCTCCTACGAGCAGTACTTC. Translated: CASSLGLAGDSSYEQYF. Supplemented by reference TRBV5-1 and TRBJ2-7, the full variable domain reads KAGVTQTPRYLIKTRGQQVTLSCSPISGHRSVSWYQQTPGQGLQFLFEYFSETQRNKGNFPGRFSGRQFSNSRSEMNVSTLELGDSALYLCASSLGLAGDSSYEQYFGPGTRLTVT.

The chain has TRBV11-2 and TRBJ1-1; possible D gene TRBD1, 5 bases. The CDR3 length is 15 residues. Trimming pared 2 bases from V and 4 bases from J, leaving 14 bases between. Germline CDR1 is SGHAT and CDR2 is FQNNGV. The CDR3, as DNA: TGTGCCAGCAGCTTAAGGCTAGGGACGATCACTGAAGCTTTCTTT. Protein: CASSLRLGTITEAFF.

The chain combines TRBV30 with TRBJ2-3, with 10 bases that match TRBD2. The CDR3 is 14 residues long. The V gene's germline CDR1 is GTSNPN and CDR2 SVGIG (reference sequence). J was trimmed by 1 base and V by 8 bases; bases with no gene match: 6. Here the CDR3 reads CALSLAGGTDTQYF. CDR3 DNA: TGTGCCCTCTCTCTAGCGGGAGGCACAGATACGCAGTATTTT.

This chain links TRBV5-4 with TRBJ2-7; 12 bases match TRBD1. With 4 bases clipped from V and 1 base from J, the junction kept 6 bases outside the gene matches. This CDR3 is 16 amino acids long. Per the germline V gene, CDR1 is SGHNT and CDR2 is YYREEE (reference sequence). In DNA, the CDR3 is TGTGCCAGCAGCCGAACGGGACAGGGGGCATCCTACGAGCAGTACTTC. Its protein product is CASSRTGQGASYEQYF.